This T cell receptor beta chain comes out of a study of early T cells in non-severe SARS-CoV-2 infection. Study at large: Sequencing of bulk RNA from unsorted whole blood was done, without chain pairing.

This clonotype was detected ten times or more. Its specificity is unknown. Individual cDNA molecules were tagged with unique molecular identifiers, the study reported. Using its own MiXCR run on the 5' RACE reads, TCRdb lists one record per CDR3 protein. In the table there are approximately 44,000 distinct CDR3 sequences, 9% to 15% of which are singletons. Study observations and caveats: Missing private and CD4 specificities, VDJdb matching favored anti-spike CD8 responses.

The TCR sequence derives from an adult who was a healthcare worker with PCR-confirmed SARS-CoV-2 infection or an uninfected control (not recorded which). What was sequenced was whole blood.

The CDR3 region has the DNA TGTGCCAGCAGCTTAGGGTGGAGGGCTGAAGCTTTCTTT. Protein: CASSLGWRAEAFF. The chain links TRBV7-6 to TRBJ1-1; D ambiguous. CDR3 size: 13 residues. Germline V gene sequence: CDR1 SGHVS, CDR2 FNYEAQ. V dropped 1 base and J dropped 6 bases, with 9 bases sitting between them.